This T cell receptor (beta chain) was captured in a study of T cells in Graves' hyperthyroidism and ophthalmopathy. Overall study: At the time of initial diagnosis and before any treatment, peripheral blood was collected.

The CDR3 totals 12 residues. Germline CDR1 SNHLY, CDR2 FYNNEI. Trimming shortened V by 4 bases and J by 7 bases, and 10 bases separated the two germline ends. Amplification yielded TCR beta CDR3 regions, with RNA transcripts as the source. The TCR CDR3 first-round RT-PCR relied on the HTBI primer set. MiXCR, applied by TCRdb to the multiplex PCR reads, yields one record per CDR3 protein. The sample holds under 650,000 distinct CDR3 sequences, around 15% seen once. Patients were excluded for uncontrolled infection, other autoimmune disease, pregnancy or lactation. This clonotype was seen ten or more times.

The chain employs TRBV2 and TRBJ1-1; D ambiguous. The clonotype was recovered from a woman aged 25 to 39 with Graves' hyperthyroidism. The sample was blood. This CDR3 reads CASSVRTGEAFF. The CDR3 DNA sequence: TGTGCCAGCAGTGTGAGAACGGGTGAAGCTTTCTTT.